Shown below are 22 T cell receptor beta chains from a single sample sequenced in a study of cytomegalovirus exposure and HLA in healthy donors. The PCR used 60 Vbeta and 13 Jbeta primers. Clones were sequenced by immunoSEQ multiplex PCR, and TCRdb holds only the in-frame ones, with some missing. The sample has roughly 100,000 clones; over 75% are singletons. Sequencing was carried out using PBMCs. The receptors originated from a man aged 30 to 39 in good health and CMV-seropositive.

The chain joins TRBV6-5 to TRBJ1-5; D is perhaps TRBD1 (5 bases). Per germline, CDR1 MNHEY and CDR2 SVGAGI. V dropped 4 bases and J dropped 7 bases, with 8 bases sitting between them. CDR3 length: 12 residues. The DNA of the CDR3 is TGTGCCAGCAGTTTTCCAGGGCAGCCCCAGCATTTT. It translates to CASSFPGQPQHF.

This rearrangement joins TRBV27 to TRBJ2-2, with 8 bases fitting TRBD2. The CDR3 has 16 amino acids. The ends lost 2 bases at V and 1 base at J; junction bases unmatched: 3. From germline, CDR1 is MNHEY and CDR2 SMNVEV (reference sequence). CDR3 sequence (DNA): TGTGCCAGCAGTTTAGGGCGGGGGGTGAACACCGGGGAGCTGTTTTTT. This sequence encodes CASSLGRGVNTGELFF.

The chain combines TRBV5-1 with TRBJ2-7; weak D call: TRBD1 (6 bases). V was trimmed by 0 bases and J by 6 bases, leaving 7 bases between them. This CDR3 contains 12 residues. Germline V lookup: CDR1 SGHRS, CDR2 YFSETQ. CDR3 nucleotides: TGCGCCAGCAGCTTGGAAGGGGGCGAGCAGTACTTC. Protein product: CASSLEGGEQYF.

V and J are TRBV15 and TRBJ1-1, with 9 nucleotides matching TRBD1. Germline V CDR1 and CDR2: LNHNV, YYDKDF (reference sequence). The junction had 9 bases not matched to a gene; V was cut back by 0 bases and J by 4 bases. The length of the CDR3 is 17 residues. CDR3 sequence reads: CATSRDTIGQGRTEAFF. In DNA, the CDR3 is TGTGCCACCAGCAGAGATACGATAGGACAGGGGCGCACTGAAGCTTTCTTT.

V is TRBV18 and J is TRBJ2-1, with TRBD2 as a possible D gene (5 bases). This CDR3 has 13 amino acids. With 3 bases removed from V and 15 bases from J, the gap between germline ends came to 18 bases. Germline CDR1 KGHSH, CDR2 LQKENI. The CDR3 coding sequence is TGTGCCAGCTCACCTCGCGAGGGCGGCCCAGGGTTCTTC. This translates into CASSPREGGPGFF.

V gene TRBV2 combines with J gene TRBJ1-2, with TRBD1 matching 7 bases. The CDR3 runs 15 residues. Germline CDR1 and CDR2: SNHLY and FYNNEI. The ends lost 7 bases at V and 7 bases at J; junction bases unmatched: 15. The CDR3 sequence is CASTYLTNSGGGYTF. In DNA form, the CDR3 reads TGTGCCAGCACCTATCTAACCAACTCAGGGGGTGGCTACACCTTC. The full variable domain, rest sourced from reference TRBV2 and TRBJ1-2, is EPEVTQTPSHQVTQMGQEVILRCVPISNHLYFYWYRQILGQKVEFLVSFYNNEISEKSEIFDDQFSVERPDGSNFTLKIRSTKLEDSAMYFCASTYLTNSGGGYTFGSGTRLTVV.

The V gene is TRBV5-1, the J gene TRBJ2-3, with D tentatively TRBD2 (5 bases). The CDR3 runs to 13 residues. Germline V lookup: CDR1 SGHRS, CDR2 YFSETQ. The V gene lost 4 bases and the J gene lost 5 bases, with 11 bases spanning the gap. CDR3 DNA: TGCGCCAGCAGCCCGGACTCTCTAGATACGCAGTATTTT. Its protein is CASSPDSLDTQYF.

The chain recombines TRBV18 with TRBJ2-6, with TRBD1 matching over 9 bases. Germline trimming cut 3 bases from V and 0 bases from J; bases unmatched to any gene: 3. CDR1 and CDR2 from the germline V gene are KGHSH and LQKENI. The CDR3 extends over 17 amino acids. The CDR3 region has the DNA TGTGCCAGCTCACCCGGGACAGGGACCTCTGGGGCCAACGTCCTGACTTTC. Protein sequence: CASSPGTGTSGANVLTF.

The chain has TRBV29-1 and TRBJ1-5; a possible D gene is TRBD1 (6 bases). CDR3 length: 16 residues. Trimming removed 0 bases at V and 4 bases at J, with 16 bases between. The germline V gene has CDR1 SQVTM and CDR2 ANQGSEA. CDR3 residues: CSVEDAAGGENQPQHF. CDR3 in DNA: TGCAGCGTTGAAGATGCGGCGGGGGGCGAGAATCAGCCCCAGCATTTT. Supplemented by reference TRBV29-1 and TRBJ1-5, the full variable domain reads SAVISQKPSRDICQRGTSLTIQCQVDSQVTMMFWYRQQPGQSLTLIATANQGSEATYESGFVIDKFPISRPNLTFSTLTVSNMSPEDSSIYLCSVEDAAGGENQPQHFGDGTRLSIL.

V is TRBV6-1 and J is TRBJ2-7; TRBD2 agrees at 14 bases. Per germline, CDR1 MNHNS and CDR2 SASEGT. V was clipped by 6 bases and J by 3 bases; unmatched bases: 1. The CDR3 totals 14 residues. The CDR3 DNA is TGTGCCAGCAGCGGGACTAGCGGGGGCTACGAGCAGTACTTC. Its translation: CASSGTSGGYEQYF.

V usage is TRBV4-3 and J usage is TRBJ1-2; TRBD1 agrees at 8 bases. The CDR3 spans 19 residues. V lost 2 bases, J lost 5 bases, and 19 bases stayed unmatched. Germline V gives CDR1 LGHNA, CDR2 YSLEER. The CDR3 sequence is CASSQLVRGRPMVSYGYTF. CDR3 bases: TGCGCCAGCAGCCAATTGGTCAGGGGGCGACCTATGGTGTCGTATGGCTACACCTTC.

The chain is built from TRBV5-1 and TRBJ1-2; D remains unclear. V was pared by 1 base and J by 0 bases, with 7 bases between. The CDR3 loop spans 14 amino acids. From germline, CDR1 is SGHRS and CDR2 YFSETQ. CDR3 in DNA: TGCGCCAGCAGCTTGAGCAGCGCTAACTATGGCTACACCTTC. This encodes CASSLSSANYGYTF. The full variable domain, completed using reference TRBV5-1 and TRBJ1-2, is KAGVTQTPRYLIKTRGQQVTLSCSPISGHRSVSWYQQTPGQGLQFLFEYFSETQRNKGNFPGRFSGRQFSNSRSEMNVSTLELGDSALYLCASSLSSANYGYTFGSGTRLTVV.

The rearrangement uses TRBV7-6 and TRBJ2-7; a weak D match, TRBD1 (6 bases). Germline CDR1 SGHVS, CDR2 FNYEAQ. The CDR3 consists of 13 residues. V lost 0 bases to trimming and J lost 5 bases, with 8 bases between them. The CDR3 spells CASSLADSHEQYF. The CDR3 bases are TGTGCCAGCAGCTTAGCGGACAGCCACGAGCAGTACTTC.

The CDR3 region is CASSLTGAGETQYF. The DNA for the CDR3 is TGTGCCAGCTCCTTAACAGGGGCAGGGGAGACCCAGTACTTC. The rearrangement uses TRBV2 and TRBJ2-5, with 7 positions matching TRBD1. V lost 8 bases to trimming and J lost 5 bases; unmatched junction nucleotides: 11. From germline, CDR1 is SNHLY and CDR2 FYNNEI. CDR3 length: 14 residues.

CDR3: CASKWTGRLGEQYF. As DNA, the CDR3 is TGTGCCAGCAAATGGACAGGGAGATTAGGCGAGCAGTACTTC. The chain is built from TRBV6-5 and TRBJ2-7, with 8 nucleotides matching TRBD1. The CDR3 runs to 14 residues. V lost 7 bases and J lost 6; bases outside the gene matches: 11. Germline V gene data show CDR1 as MNHEY and CDR2 as SVGAGI.

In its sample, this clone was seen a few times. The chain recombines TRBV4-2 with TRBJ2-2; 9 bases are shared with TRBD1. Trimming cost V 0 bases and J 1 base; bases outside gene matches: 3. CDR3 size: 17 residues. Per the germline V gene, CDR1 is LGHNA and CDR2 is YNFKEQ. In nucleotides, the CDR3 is TGTGCCAGCAGCCAAGACACAGGGGGCTGGAACACCGGGGAGCTGTTTTTT. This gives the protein CASSQDTGGWNTGELFF.

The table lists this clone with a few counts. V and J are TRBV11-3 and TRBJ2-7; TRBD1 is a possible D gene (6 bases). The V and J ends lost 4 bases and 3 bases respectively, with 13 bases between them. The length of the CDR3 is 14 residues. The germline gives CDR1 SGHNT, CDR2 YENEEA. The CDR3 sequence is CASSSTQGNYEQYF. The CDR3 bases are TGTGCCAGCAGCTCAACACAGGGTAACTACGAGCAGTACTTC.

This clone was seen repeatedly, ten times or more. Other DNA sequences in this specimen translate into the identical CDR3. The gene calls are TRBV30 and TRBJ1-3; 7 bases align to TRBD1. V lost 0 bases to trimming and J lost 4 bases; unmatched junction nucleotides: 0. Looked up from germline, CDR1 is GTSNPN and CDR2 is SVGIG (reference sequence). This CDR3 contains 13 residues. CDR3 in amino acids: CAWSVTGGNTIYF. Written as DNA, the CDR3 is TGTGCCTGGAGTGTGACAGGGGGAAACACCATATATTTT.

CDR3 loop: CASSYTGMNEKLFF. CDR3 nucleotides: TGTGCCAGCAGTTATACAGGGATGAATGAAAAACTGTTTTTT. V usage is TRBV7-2 and J usage is TRBJ1-4; D might be TRBD1 (6 bases). V was cut by 6 bases and J by 5 bases, with 13 bases left in between. Looked up from germline, CDR1 is SGHTA and CDR2 is FQGNSA. The CDR3 runs 14 residues.

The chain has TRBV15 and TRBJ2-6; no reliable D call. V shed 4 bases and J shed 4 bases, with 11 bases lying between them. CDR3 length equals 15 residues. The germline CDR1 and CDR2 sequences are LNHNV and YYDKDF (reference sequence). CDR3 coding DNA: TGTGCCACCAGCACCCGCGGCTCCGGGGCCAACGTCCTGACTTTC. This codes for CATSTRGSGANVLTF.

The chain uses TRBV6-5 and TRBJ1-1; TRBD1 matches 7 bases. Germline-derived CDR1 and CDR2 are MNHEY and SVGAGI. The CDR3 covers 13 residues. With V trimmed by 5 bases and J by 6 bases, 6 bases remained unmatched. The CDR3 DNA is TGTGCCAGCAGTCCAGGGGGTAGCGCTGAAGCTTTCTTT. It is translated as CASSPGGSAEAFF.

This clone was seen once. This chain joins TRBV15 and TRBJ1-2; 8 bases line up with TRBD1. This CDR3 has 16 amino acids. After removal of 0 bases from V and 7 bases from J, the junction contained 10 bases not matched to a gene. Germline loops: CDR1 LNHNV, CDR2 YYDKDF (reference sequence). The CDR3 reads CATSRDGDRGRGGYTF. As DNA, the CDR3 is TGTGCCACCAGCAGAGATGGCGACAGGGGCCGAGGTGGCTACACCTTC.